This entry lists 17 T cell receptor beta chains sequenced from one sample in a study of T cells after yellow fever vaccination. TCRdb analysed the 5' RACE reads with MiXCR anew, one entry per CDR3 protein. The sample records 170,000 or so distinct CDR3 sequences, 5.5% to 7.5% being singletons. The source material was CD4+ T cells sorted from PBMCs, sampled on the day of the first yellow fever vaccination. The receptors shown here come from a man aged 18 to 30 who received the YFV17D yellow fever vaccine.

This clonotype was seen many times. The chain joins TRBV24-1 to TRBJ2-2; D is perhaps TRBD2 (6 bases). V lost 3 bases to trimming and J lost 6 bases, with 13 bases between them. This CDR3 is built from 15 residues. Germline V gene data show CDR1 as KGHDR and CDR2 as SFDVKD. The CDR3 protein is CATSDRRAYAGELFF. The CDR3 DNA reads TGTGCCACCAGTGATAGGAGGGCATATGCCGGGGAGCTGTTTTTT.

This clonotype occurred a few times. This rearrangement joins TRBV3-1 to TRBJ2-5, with D perhaps matching TRBD2 (5 bases). V was cut by 8 bases and J by 5 bases, with 18 bases left in between. CDR1 LGHDT and CDR2 YNNKEL come from the germline V gene (reference sequence). This CDR3 contains 14 residues. CDR3 sequence reads: CASERQAVRETQYF. The CDR3 DNA sequence: TGTGCCAGCGAGCGTCAAGCGGTCCGGGAGACCCAGTACTTC.

This clonotype was counted at least ten times. This chain joins TRBV2 and TRBJ1-1; 7 nucleotides match TRBD1. CDR1 and CDR2 from the germline V gene are SNHLY and FYNNEI. The trim removed 6 bases at V and 0 bases at J, leaving 7 bases unmatched. This CDR3 has 15 residues. CDR3 residues: CASRVQGRMNTEAFF. CDR3 DNA: TGTGCCAGCAGAGTACAGGGGAGAATGAACACTGAAGCTTTCTTT. The whole variable domain, remainder taken from reference TRBV2 and TRBJ1-1, is EPEVTQTPSHQVTQMGQEVILRCVPISNHLYFYWYRQILGQKVEFLVSFYNNEISEKSEIFDDQFSVERPDGSNFTLKIRSTKLEDSAMYFCASRVQGRMNTEAFFGQGTRLTVV.

Ten or more counts support this clonotype. The chain uses TRBV20-1 and TRBJ2-5, with 9 bases that match TRBD1. The CDR3 runs 16 residues. Per the germline V gene, CDR1 is DFQATT and CDR2 is SNEGSKA (reference sequence). V lost 5 bases, J lost 5 bases, and 15 bases stayed unmatched. CDR3 DNA sequence: TGCAGTGCTTCCTCGCGACAGGGGGTTAACGGGGAGACCCAGTACTTC. Amino acid sequence: CSASSRQGVNGETQYF.

This clonotype was found a few times. The rearrangement joins TRBV12-3 or TRBV12-4 to TRBJ2-5; 9 positions match TRBD1. CDR3 length: 14 amino acids. The junction had 6 bases not matched to a gene; V was cut back by 6 bases and J by 4 bases. CDR3 nucleotides: TGTGCCAGCAGCGGGACAGGGAGTGCAGAGACCCAGTACTTC. Amino acid sequence: CASSGTGSAETQYF.

The rearrangement uses TRBV11-3 and TRBJ1-6; TRBD1 aligns across 7 bases. The CDR3 sequence is 15 residues long. Germline CDR1 and CDR2: SGHNT and YENEEA. V was pared by 0 bases and J by 6 bases, with 2 bases of the junction left unmatched. The CDR3 DNA reads as TGTGCCAGCAGCTTAGAACAGGGGAGTAATTCACCCCTCCACTTT. Protein product: CASSLEQGSNSPLHF.

The rearrangement joins TRBV10-1 to TRBJ2-1, with D unclear. Trimming cost V 0 bases and J 4 bases, with 10 bases left between them. The CDR3 is 15 amino acids. Germline lookup yields CDR1 WNHNN and CDR2 SYGVQD (reference sequence). Here the CDR3 DNA reads TGCGCCAGCAGTGAGTCCGGGCCATGGTACAATGAGCAGTTCTTC. Translating gives CASSESGPWYNEQFF.

There are many counts of this clonotype. The chain employs TRBV4-1 and TRBJ1-3; D is uncertain. The V end was cut by 0 bases, the J end by 5 bases, with 11 bases between. This CDR3 comprises 15 residues. The germline V gene has CDR1 MGHRA and CDR2 YSYEKL. The CDR3 protein is CASSQDNQVRNTIYF. The CDR3 bases are TGCGCCAGCAGCCAAGATAATCAAGTTCGAAACACCATATATTTT.

This clonotype was counted at least ten times. The chain recombines TRBV5-5 with TRBJ2-7; the match to TRBD1 covers 11 bases. J gave up 2 bases and V 3 bases, and 13 bases lay outside the gene matches. The CDR3 has 18 residues. In germline, CDR1 is SGHKS, CDR2 YYEKEE (reference sequence). The DNA of the CDR3 is TGTGCCAGCAGCTCCAGGACAGGGGGCTCTTTCCGTACCTACGAGCAGTACTTC. Its translation is CASSSRTGGSFRTYEQYF.

This clonotype has ten or more counts. The rearrangement uses TRBV5-1 and TRBJ2-5; 8 nucleotides agree with TRBD1. Per germline, CDR1 SGHRS and CDR2 YFSETQ. The CDR3 has 13 amino acids. Trimming cost V 3 bases and J 5 bases; bases outside gene matches: 3. The CDR3, as DNA: TGCGCCAGCAGCTACGGACAGGGTGAGACCCAGTACTTC. Translating gives CASSYGQGETQYF.

The chain couples TRBV4-1 to TRBJ2-4; D call uncertain. Trimming left V 1 base short and J 0 bases short, with 10 bases between. Germline-derived CDR1 and CDR2 are MGHRA and YSYEKL. CDR3 size: 16 residues. Here the CDR3 DNA reads TGCGCCAGCAGCCAAGTGAACTTCATAGCCAAAAACATTCAGTACTTC. As protein: CASSQVNFIAKNIQYF.

The CDR3 DNA reads TGTGCCAGCAGCCCTGGTCCCGGCTACACCTTC. Translating it yields CASSPGPGYTF. The chain is built from TRBV7-2 and TRBJ1-2; no clear D gene. V was cut by 5 bases and J by 8 bases, with 9 bases left in between. CDR1 is SGHTA, CDR2 FQGNSA, per germline. The CDR3 is 11 amino acids. Together with reference TRBV7-2 and TRBJ1-2, the CDR3 gives the full variable domain: GAGVSQSPSNKVTEKGKDVELRCDPISGHTALYWYRQSLGQGLEFLIYFQGNSAPDKSGLPSDRFSAERTGGSVSTLTIQRTQQEDSAVYLCASSPGPGYTFGSGTRLTVV.

This clonotype occurred many times. The genes are TRBV6-2 or TRBV6-3 and TRBJ1-4; no firm D call. CDR3 length equals 15 residues. V was clipped by 7 bases and J by 0 bases, with 12 bases between them. From germline, CDR1 is MNHEY and CDR2 SVGEGT. In DNA form, the CDR3 reads TGTGCCAGCACCCAAGCTACGGCAACTAATGAAAAACTGTTTTTT. Translating it yields CASTQATATNEKLFF.

The rearrangement links TRBV29-1 to TRBJ1-3; D call uncertain. V lost 5 bases to trimming and J lost 2 bases, with 4 bases between them. The germline gives CDR1 SQVTM, CDR2 ANQGSEA. This CDR3 has 11 amino acids. The CDR3 DNA is TGCAGCGTTACGGCTGGAAACACCATATATTTT. As protein: CSVTAGNTIYF.

This clonotype was detected many times. This chain connects TRBV5-1 to TRBJ2-7, with 8 bases lining up with TRBD1. Unmatched junction bases numbered 0, after V lost 0 bases and J lost 4 bases. The germline CDR1 and CDR2 sequences are SGHRS and YFSETQ. The CDR3 extends over 13 amino acids. CDR3 in DNA: TGCGCCAGCAGCTTGGGGACAGGGTACGAGCAGTACTTC. It is translated as CASSLGTGYEQYF.

This clonotype was counted a few times. V usage is TRBV7-3 and J usage is TRBJ1-2, with TRBD1 identical over 7 bases. From germline, CDR1 is SGHTA and CDR2 FQGTGA. V trimming: 11 bases; J trimming: 6 bases; junction bases outside the gene matches: 9. The CDR3 covers 12 residues. CDR3 protein: CACQRDRNGYTF. CDR3 sequence (DNA): TGTGCCTGCCAAAGGGACAGAAATGGCTACACCTTC.

This clonotype was recorded many times. This sequence joins TRBV9 and TRBJ2-5, with D unresolved. Between the trimmed V and J ends, which lost 4 bases and 1 base, there was a span of 14 bases. The germline V gene has CDR1 SGDLS and CDR2 YYNGEE. The CDR3 totals 15 residues. The CDR3 coding sequence is TGTGCCAGCAGCCTAGGAAGGCCTTTCCAAGAGACCCAGTACTTC. It is translated as CASSLGRPFQETQYF.